Following are 10 T cell receptor beta chains from one sample sequenced in a study of blood T cell repertoires in COVID-19 (dated by TCRdb to 2020 to 2022). Receptor libraries were prepared by the immunoSEQ multiplex PCR assay. The immuneACCESS repertoire file appears here via TCRdb, limited to in-frame rearrangements. These files lack a portion of the clones; in checked studies, under half of the deficit traces to unresolved V genes, and the cause of the others is not known. The sample yields 150,000 to 200,000 clones; about 88% were counted once. Of the sample, 25% to 30% falls within the top ten clones. The specimen was peripheral blood. The receptors were sampled from a man between 60 and 70 years old with acute or convalescent COVID-19.

The chain couples TRBV9 to TRBJ1-1; D not resolved. CDR3 length equals 13 residues. The germline V gene has CDR1 SGDLS and CDR2 YYNGEE. The V end lost 2 bases, the J end lost 0 bases, and 5 bases lay between the germline ends. The CDR3 region is CASSVKMNTEAFF. The CDR3, as DNA: TGTGCCAGCAGCGTCAAAATGAACACTGAAGCTTTCTTT.

This chain joins TRBV15 and TRBJ2-2; 8 bases map to TRBD1. Trimming took 2 bases from V and 2 from J; bases not matched to a gene: 4. The CDR3 runs 16 residues. The germline gives CDR1 LNHNV, CDR2 YYDKDF (reference sequence). The CDR3 region is CATSRPGQVNTGELFF. The CDR3 coding sequence is TGTGCCACCAGCAGACCGGGACAGGTCAACACCGGGGAGCTGTTTTTT.

The J gene is TRBJ2-5, the V gene TRBV9, with TRBD2 identical over 11 bases. The CDR3 extends over 14 amino acids. The J segment lost 4 bases and the V segment lost 4 bases, leaving 3 bases of the junction unmatched. The germline V gene encodes CDR1 SGDLS and CDR2 YYNGEE. The CDR3 coding sequence is TGTGCCAGCAGCTTCGGGACTAGCGGAGAGACCCAGTACTTC. Translated, it gives CASSFGTSGETQYF.

The V gene is TRBV3-1 (or the pseudogene TRBV3-2), the J gene TRBJ1-5; D gene ambiguous. With 0 bases removed from V and 6 bases from J, the gap between germline ends came to 9 bases. In germline, CDR1 is LGHDT, CDR2 YNNKEL (reference sequence). This CDR3 has 14 amino acids. The CDR3 is CASSQDLTGQPQHF. The CDR3 DNA is TGTGCCAGCAGCCAAGATCTAACTGGTCAGCCCCAGCATTTT.

The chain employs TRBV2 and TRBJ1-1; no definite D call. Germline assignment: CDR1 SNHLY and CDR2 FYNNEI. This CDR3 region has 13 residues. With 4 bases removed from V and 0 bases from J, the gap between germline ends came to 6 bases. The CDR3 sequence: CASSARVNTEAFF. CDR3 nucleotide sequence: TGTGCCAGCAGTGCGAGGGTGAACACTGAAGCTTTCTTT.

This chain joins TRBV19 and TRBJ2-3; 9 nucleotides line up with TRBD1. The CDR3 sequence is 15 residues long. Trimming took 5 bases from V and 1 from J; bases not matched to a gene: 4. The germline V gene encodes CDR1 LNHDA and CDR2 SQIVND (reference sequence). DNA of the CDR3: TGTGCCAGTAGTTTTACAGGGGGCGGCACAGATACGCAGTATTTT. Translated, it gives CASSFTGGGTDTQYF.

The chain uses TRBV6-5 and TRBJ2-2; possible D gene TRBD1, 6 bases. There are 15 residues in the CDR3. Germline V gives CDR1 MNHEY, CDR2 SVGAGI. V gave up 10 bases and J gave up 0 bases, with 15 bases separating them. CDR3 bases: TGTGCCATCCCGAGGACAGCCGCGAACACCGGGGAGCTGTTTTTT. As protein: CAIPRTAANTGELFF.

The chain carries TRBV7-3 and TRBJ2-1, with TRBD1 as a possible D gene (5 bases). Trimming left V 4 bases short and J 8 bases short, with 15 bases between. Germline loops: CDR1 SGHTA, CDR2 FQGTGA. The CDR3 is 14 amino acids. The CDR3 nucleotides read TGTGCCAGCAGCTCTGGCCGCCTCAGGGATGAGCAGTTCTTC. This sequence encodes CASSSGRLRDEQFF.

The genes are TRBV12-5 and TRBJ1-6; 9 nucleotides match TRBD1. Per the germline V gene, CDR1 is LGHNT and CDR2 is FRNRAP. V trimming: 6 bases; J trimming: 6 bases; junction bases outside the gene matches: 6. This CDR3 has 15 residues. CDR3 nucleotide sequence: TGTGCTAGTGGACCTGGGACAGGGAGTAATTCACCCCTCCACTTT. Amino acid sequence: CASGPGTGSNSPLHF.

The genes are TRBV18 and TRBJ2-3; D gene ambiguous. Per the germline V gene, CDR1 is KGHSH and CDR2 is LQKENI. CDR3 length: 14 amino acids. Deletions cut 2 bases from V and 8 bases from J, with 14 bases between. The CDR3 is CASSPGPPGSTQYF. In nucleotides, the CDR3 is TGTGCCAGCTCACCAGGTCCCCCAGGCTCTACGCAGTATTTT.